This record looks at one T cell receptor beta chain sequence and its context. TCRdb keeps only in-frame clones here, not all; method: immunoSEQ multiplex PCR. The table includes around 2.1 million clones, approximately 94% detected once. This sample is part of a study of shared clonotypes between healthy human individuals. Germline values: CDR1 LNHDA, CDR2 SQIVND (reference sequence). The V gene end was trimmed by 3 bases and the J gene end by 6 bases; junction bases not matched to a gene: 4. The length of the CDR3 is 14 residues. Cells designated naive CD8 were CD45RO-negative and were positively selected for CCR7, with terminally differentiated effector memory CD45RA+ cells excluded.

This chain joins TRBV19 and TRBJ1-1; 10 bases fit TRBD1. The material sequenced was naive CD8+ T cells from PBMCs. This receptor was taken from a man aged 18 to 29 in good health. Some clones in this sample may be carry-over from other donors' samples. The CDR3 DNA reads TGTGCCAGTAGTATCGACAGGGGGCGTCCTGAAGCTTTCTTT. Translating gives CASSIDRGRPEAFF.